Listed below are T cell receptor beta chains from one sample, sequenced in a study of long-term antiretroviral therapy in people with HIV. The data were produced by immunoSEQ multiplex PCR, yet TCRdb's version contains in-frame clones alone and is incomplete. The profile shows some 12,000 clones, approximately 78% of them singletons. The source material was unsorted PBMCs, sampled 1.2 years after starting antiretroviral therapy. These receptors came from a man between 40 and 49 years old with HIV. Both conserved end residues are part of each CDR3. The D gene is left open where the match is weak. Size is stated for part of the rows, as once, few or many counts, or as a class when the clone is expanded.

clone_size,j_call,v_call,d_call,cdr3_nt,cdr3_aa
.,TRBJ2-2,TRBV9,TRBD2,TGTGCCAGCAAAAGAGGGCTAGCGGGGGGCCCGAACACCGGGGAGCTGTTTTTT,CASKRGLAGGPNTGELFF
.,TRBJ1-3,TRBV5-1,TRBD1,TGCGCCAGCAGCCCGGGCGCCCGACAGGGAGGAGGCTCTGGAAACACCATATATTTT,CASSPGARQGGGSGNTIYF
.,TRBJ2-1,TRBV5-8,TRBD1,TGTGCCAGCAGCTTGGAAGGGACAGTTAACAATGAGCAGTTCTTC,CASSLEGTVNNEQFF
.,TRBJ2-7,TRBV7-8,TRBD1,TGTGCCAGCAGCTTTTGGACAGGGGGCCACGAGCAGTACTTC,CASSFWTGGHEQYF
large,TRBJ2-7,TRBV7-9,.,TGTGCCAGCAGCTATAGCGCCAGGGGCGACGACGAGCAGTACTTC,CASSYSARGDDEQYF
.,TRBJ1-2,TRBV7-2,.,TGTGCCAGCAGCCTAGGGGTAGGGTCCTATGGCTACACCTTC,CASSLGVGSYGYTF
.,TRBJ1-5,TRBV30,.,TGTGCCTGGAGTGTACAGTCGGCCCCAGGGGGCAATCAGCCCCAGCATTTT,CAWSVQSAPGGNQPQHF
.,TRBJ2-6,TRBV7-3,.,TGTGCCAGCAGCTTAGGACTTCCCTCTGGGGCCAACGTCCTGACTTTC,CASSLGLPSGANVLTF
few,TRBJ1-5,TRBV11-2,.,TGTGCCAGCAGCTTAGCGGCAGGAAGCAATCAGCCCCAGCATTTT,CASSLAAGSNQPQHF
.,TRBJ1-1,TRBV4-3,TRBD1,TGCGCCAGCAGCCCGGGACAGGGTAGGACTGAAGCTTTCTTT,CASSPGQGRTEAFF
.,TRBJ1-5,TRBV6-1,.,TGTGCCAGCATGGAGGGGACACATAGCAATCAGCCCCAGCATTTT,CASMEGTHSNQPQHF
.,TRBJ1-6,TRBV30,TRBD1,TGTGCCTGGAGTAATGGACAGGGGGCTACACCCCTCCACTTT,CAWSNGQGATPLHF
.,TRBJ2-3,TRBV11-2,TRBD1,TGTGCCAGCAGCTCTATACAGGGGACCACAGATACGCAGTATTTT,CASSSIQGTTDTQYF
.,TRBJ1-2,TRBV6-4,TRBD1,TGTGCCAGCAGTGACGGGCAGGGGGCGGATGGCTACACCTTC,CASSDGQGADGYTF
.,TRBJ2-3,TRBV28,.,TGTGCCAGTGGGGACGGGGCGACAGATACGCAGTATTTT,CASGDGATDTQYF
.,TRBJ2-7,TRBV5-1,.,TGCGCCAGCAGCTTGGGACAAGCAACCTACGAGCAGTACTTC,CASSLGQATYEQYF
.,TRBJ2-3,TRBV7-2,TRBD1,TGTGCCAGCAGCTTACCGGGACAGGGCGGGGATACGCAGTATTTT,CASSLPGQGGDTQYF
.,TRBJ2-6,TRBV4-1,TRBD1,TGCGCCAGCAGCCAAGAGGGACAGGGGGCCCCTGGGGCCAACGTCCTGACTTTC,CASSQEGQGAPGANVLTF
.,TRBJ2-2,TRBV6-5,.,TGTGCCAGCAGCGTTCCGGGTGCGAACACCGGGGAGCTGTTTTTT,CASSVPGANTGELFF
.,TRBJ1-5,TRBV18,.,TGTGCCAGCTCACCCACCTCCGGGGAGCCCCAGCATTTT,CASSPTSGEPQHF
once,TRBJ1-4,TRBV30,TRBD1,TGTGCCTGGAGTGGGGGACAGGGCCTTAATGAAAAACTGTTTTTT,CAWSGGQGLNEKLFF
.,TRBJ1-1,TRBV7-6,TRBD1,TGTGCCAGCAGCTTAGAAGGGGGCAGGACTGAAGCTTTCTTT,CASSLEGGRTEAFF
once,TRBJ2-3,TRBV13,TRBD2,TGTGCCAGCAGCAAACCGGGACTAGCGGGGGGGCGGGATACGCAGTATTTT,CASSKPGLAGGRDTQYF
.,TRBJ2-7,TRBV10-1,.,TGCGCCAGCAGTGAAGTGGCAGATTCCTACGAGCAGTACTTC,CASSEVADSYEQYF
.,TRBJ1-2,TRBV2,.,TGTGCCAGCAGTGGGCCGACAGCCCCGGCTCATAACTATGGCTACACCTTC,CASSGPTAPAHNYGYTF
.,TRBJ2-3,TRBV5-1,TRBD2,TGCGCCAGCAGCTCCGTGGTAGCGGGGGTTACAGATACGCAGTATTTT,CASSSVVAGVTDTQYF
once,TRBJ2-7,TRBV7-8,TRBD1,TGTGCCAGCAGCTTAGAGGGACAGGGGACCCACGAGCAGTACTTC,CASSLEGQGTHEQYF
few,TRBJ1-5,TRBV4-3,.,TGCGCCAGCAGCCAAGATCGGGGTCAGCCCCAGCATTTT,CASSQDRGQPQHF
.,TRBJ2-7,TRBV27,.,TGTGCCAGCAGTTTAGACTCCGGATTACGCTCCTACGAGCAGTACTTC,CASSLDSGLRSYEQYF
.,TRBJ2-3,TRBV30,.,TGTGCCTGGAGTGGGCAGGAAGTAGATACGCAGTATTTT,CAWSGQEVDTQYF
.,TRBJ2-1,TRBV2,TRBD2,TGTGCCAGCAGCCGGAGGACTAGCGGGGGGAATGAGCAGTTCTTC,CASSRRTSGGNEQFF
.,TRBJ2-3,TRBV27,TRBD2,TGTGCCACCTCTCTAGCGGGGGGGGCTAGCACAGATACGCAGTATTTT,CATSLAGGASTDTQYF
.,TRBJ1-2,TRBV29-1,TRBD1,TGCAGCGTCGCAACAGGGGCCGGGGGGGGTGGCTACACCTTC,CSVATGAGGGGYTF
.,TRBJ2-2,TRBV6-5,TRBD1,TGTGCCAGCAGAAGGGACAGGGGGACCGGGGAGCTGTTTTTT,CASRRDRGTGELFF
.,TRBJ2-1,TRBV2,TRBD2,TGTGCCAGCAGTCAATTCGGAGCGGGGGGGACCCTTTACAATGAGCAGTTCTTC,CASSQFGAGGTLYNEQFF
.,TRBJ1-4,TRBV6-6,.,TGTGCCAGCAGTTCTCAAATGAGGGGTGGGGATGAAAAACTGTTTTTT,CASSSQMRGGDEKLFF
.,TRBJ2-3,TRBV28,TRBD2,TGTGCCAGCAGTTTTTTGCGGGGGTACACAGATACGCAGTATTTT,CASSFLRGYTDTQYF
.,TRBJ2-3,TRBV5-1,TRBD1,TGCGCCAGCAGCGTTCAGGGACAGGGGGCGGATACGCAGTATTTT,CASSVQGQGADTQYF
.,TRBJ2-1,TRBV5-1,.,TGCGCCAGCAGCTTGCCCGGGAAATACAATGAGCAGTTCTTC,CASSLPGKYNEQFF
few,TRBJ2-2,TRBV15,.,TGTGCCACCAGCAGAGTCGGAGGGGGGAAGACCGGGGAGCTGTTTTTT,CATSRVGGGKTGELFF
.,TRBJ1-4,TRBV4-1,TRBD1,TGCGCCAGCAGCCAAGGAGGAGGTGACAGGGGACAAAAACTGTTTTTT,CASSQGGGDRGQKLFF
.,TRBJ1-4,TRBV7-6,.,TGTGCCAGCAGCCAGCAGGCGCCCCCGGGGGAAAAACTGTTTTTT,CASSQQAPPGEKLFF
.,TRBJ2-1,TRBV4-3,.,TGCGCCAGCAGCCAAGATCGCCCGGCTAATACAAGGGGCAATGAGCAGTTCTTC,CASSQDRPANTRGNEQFF
few,TRBJ2-3,TRBV19,TRBD1,TGTGCCAGTAGTATGGGACAGGGGGCAGATACGCAGTATTTT,CASSMGQGADTQYF
.,TRBJ1-1,TRBV7-2,TRBD1,TGTGCCAGCAGCTTACAGCGGGACAGCTTTGAAGCTTTCTTT,CASSLQRDSFEAFF
.,TRBJ1-5,TRBV21-1,.,TGTGCCAGCAGCCCTCCAGGTCCTAGCAATCAGCCCCAGCATTTT,CASSPPGPSNQPQHF
.,TRBJ2-7,TRBV5-1,TRBD2,TGCGCCAGCAGCTTGGGTATCGCGGGGGGTGCCTACGAGCAGTACTTC,CASSLGIAGGAYEQYF
.,TRBJ2-3,TRBV18,.,TGTGCCAGCTCCCAAGGGGGGGTGAGAGGCACAGATACGCAGTATTTT,CASSQGGVRGTDTQYF
.,TRBJ1-1,TRBV30,.,TGTGCCTGGATGGGCGGCGCTGAAGCTTTCTTT,CAWMGGAEAFF
.,TRBJ1-1,TRBV9,TRBD1,TGTGCCAGCAGCCCCCCGGGACAGGGGGCACGGACTGAAGCTTTCTTT,CASSPPGQGARTEAFF